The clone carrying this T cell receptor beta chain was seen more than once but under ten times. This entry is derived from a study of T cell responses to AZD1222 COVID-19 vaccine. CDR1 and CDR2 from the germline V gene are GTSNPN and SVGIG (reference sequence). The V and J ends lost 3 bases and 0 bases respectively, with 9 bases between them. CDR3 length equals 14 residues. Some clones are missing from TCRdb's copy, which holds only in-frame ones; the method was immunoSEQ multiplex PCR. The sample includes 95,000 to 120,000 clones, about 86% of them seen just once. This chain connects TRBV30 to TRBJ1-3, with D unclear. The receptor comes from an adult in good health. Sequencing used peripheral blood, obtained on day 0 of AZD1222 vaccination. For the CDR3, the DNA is TGTGCCTGGAGGTACAGCACCTCTGGAAACACCATATATTTT. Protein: CAWRYSTSGNTIYF.